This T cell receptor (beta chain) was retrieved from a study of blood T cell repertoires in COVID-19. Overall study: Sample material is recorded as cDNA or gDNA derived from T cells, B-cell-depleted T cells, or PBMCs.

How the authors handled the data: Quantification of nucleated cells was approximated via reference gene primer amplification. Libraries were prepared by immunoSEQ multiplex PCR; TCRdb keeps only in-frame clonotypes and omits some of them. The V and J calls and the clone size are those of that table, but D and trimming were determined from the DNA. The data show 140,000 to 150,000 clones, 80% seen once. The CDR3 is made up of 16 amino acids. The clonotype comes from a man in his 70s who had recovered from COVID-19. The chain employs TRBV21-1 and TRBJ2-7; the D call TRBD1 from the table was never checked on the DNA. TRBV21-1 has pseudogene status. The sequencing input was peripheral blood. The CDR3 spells CASSKAKRTGAYEQYF. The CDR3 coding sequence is TGTGCCAGCAGCAAAGCAAAGAGGACAGGGGCCTACGAGCAGTACTTC.